This T cell receptor beta chain was sequenced for a study of TIL therapy for anti-PD-1-resistant metastatic lung cancer. Sequencing used immunoSEQ v3. The table came from immunoSEQ multiplex PCR; TCRdb's copy has only in-frame clones and leaves some out. The sample has tens of thousands of clones, roughly 84% seen once. Time point given: pre-treatment sample, taken before nivolumab and TIL therapy. Germline V gives CDR1 MGHRA, CDR2 YSYEKL. With 3 bases removed from V and 0 bases from J, the gap between germline ends came to 6 bases. CDR3 length: 13 amino acids. This receptor was taken from a person aged 30 to 80 with non-small cell lung cancer. The sequenced sample was blood, obtained at baseline. The gene calls are TRBV4-1 and TRBJ2-7; possible D gene TRBD2, 5 bases. CDR3 bases: TGCGCCAGCAGCCAGGGGAGCTCCTACGAGCAGTACTTC. Translation: CASSQGSSYEQYF.